This TCR beta chain was captured by sequencing in a study of cytomegalovirus exposure and HLA in healthy donors. Points from the study as a whole: An ancestry cluster, one associated with Asian ancestry, reportedly showed fewer N-insertions than the 666-donor mean in a later analysis.

Amplification used 60 Vbeta primers and 13 Jbeta primers. Using immunoSEQ multiplex PCR, the repertoire was profiled, and TCRdb retains in-frame clones only, with some absent. The repertoire holds under 150,000 clones, with around 80% as singletons. Note on this clone: Its antigen is unidentified.

The donors were healthy bone marrow donors. The CDR3 is made up of 13 amino acids. V was trimmed by 7 bases and J by 0 bases, leaving 9 bases between them. Germline loops: CDR1 MNHEY, CDR2 SVGAGI. The genes are TRBV6-5 and TRBJ1-1, with D perhaps TRBD1 (5 bases). The receptor's source is a man aged 45 to 65 in good health and CMV-seronegative. Sequenced sample: PBMCs. CDR3 residues: CASTAGLNTEAFF. Here the CDR3 DNA reads TGTGCCAGCACCGCAGGGTTGAACACTGAAGCTTTCTTT.